What follows are 2 T cell receptor beta chains derived from one specimen sequenced in a study of blood T cell repertoires in COVID-19. Repertoires were generated with immunoSEQ multiplex PCR, while TCRdb's copy carries only in-frame clones and drops some. This table holds about 380,000 clones, around 87% found once. Sequenced material: PBMCs or T cells enriched from blood (not recorded which). These receptors all come from a man younger than 40 who had recovered from COVID-19.

The chain employs TRBV2 and TRBJ1-6, with 8 nucleotides matching TRBD1. V gave up 7 bases and J gave up 7 bases; unmatched junction bases: 6. Germline V gene lookup returns CDR1 SNHLY and CDR2 FYNNEI. The length of the CDR3 is 14 residues. The CDR3 region has the DNA TGTGCCAGCACCCCGGACAGGGCAAATTCACCCCTCCACTTT. This codes for CASTPDRANSPLHF.

V and J are TRBV30 and TRBJ1-1; D gene unclear. The ends were cut back, 3 bases at V and 0 bases at J, with 8 bases in the middle. Germline values: CDR1 GTSNPN, CDR2 SVGIG (reference sequence). The CDR3 covers 13 residues. DNA for the CDR3: TGTGCCTGGAGGCGCATCTTGAACACTGAAGCTTTCTTT. Translated, it gives CAWRRILNTEAFF.